Presented here are 22 T cell receptor beta chains from one specimen sequenced in a study of OX40 agonist ivuxolimab in advanced cancers. TCRdb keeps only in-frame clones here, not all; method: immunoSEQ multiplex PCR. The sample records 150,000 to 190,000 clones, 90% to 95% being singletons. The sample consisted of CD4+ or CD8+ T cells sorted from blood, taken in a trial of the OX40 agonist ivuxolimab. The receptors originated from an adult with an advanced solid tumor such as melanoma, head and neck, liver or kidney cancer.

The V and J genes are TRBV2 and TRBJ1-3; D is unclear. The germline CDR1 and CDR2 sequences are SNHLY and FYNNEI. The length of the CDR3 is 13 residues. The V gene lost 5 bases and the J gene lost 0 bases, with 5 bases spanning the gap. The CDR3 sequence is CASSLDSGNTIYF. In DNA, the CDR3 is TGTGCCAGCAGTCTGGACTCTGGAAACACCATATATTTT.

The chain has TRBV5-1 and TRBJ1-2; D might be TRBD1 (5 bases). CDR1 and CDR2 from the germline V gene are SGHRS and YFSETQ. The CDR3 extends over 14 amino acids. With 4 bases removed from V and 4 bases from J, the gap between germline ends came to 14 bases. DNA for the CDR3: TGCGCCAGCAGCGGGACGGACACCTCCTATGGCTACACCTTC. Its protein product is CASSGTDTSYGYTF.

The chain combines TRBV27 with TRBJ2-1, with TRBD2 matching over 12 bases. Germline V gene sequence: CDR1 MNHEY, CDR2 SMNVEV (reference sequence). The CDR3 runs to 19 residues. V shed 2 bases and J 7 bases; nucleotides not matched to a gene: 15. CDR3 residues: CASSLRPGLAGNHGNEQFF. The DNA for the CDR3 is TGTGCCAGCAGTTTAAGGCCCGGACTAGCGGGGAACCATGGGAATGAGCAGTTCTTC.

The V and J genes are TRBV27 and TRBJ1-2, with a possible D match to TRBD1 (6 bases). This CDR3 has 14 amino acids. The V end lost 8 bases, the J end lost 8 bases, and 21 bases lay between the germline ends. Germline V gene data show CDR1 as MNHEY and CDR2 as SMNVEV (reference sequence). The CDR3 bases are TGTGCCAGCTCGGTATACAGGGACGTGGGAGGCTACACCTTC. Translated: CASSVYRDVGGYTF.

The chain employs TRBV9 and TRBJ2-5, with TRBD1 identical over 7 bases. Losses at the gene ends were 4 bases for V and 5 bases for J; bases not matched to a gene: 8. This CDR3 comprises 14 residues. Germline CDR1 is SGDLS and CDR2 is YYNGEE. Here the CDR3 reads CASSPRTGTETQYF. CDR3 coding DNA: TGTGCCAGCAGCCCCCGGACAGGAACGGAGACCCAGTACTTC.

This chain joins TRBV21-1 and TRBJ2-7. TRBV21-1 is a pseudogene segment. The CDR3 loop spans 15 amino acids. The CDR3 sequence is CASSKEGRERYEQYF. For the CDR3, the DNA is TGTGCCAGCAGCAAAGAGGGCAGGGAGAGGTACGAGCAGTACTTC.

V gene TRBV5-6 combines with J gene TRBJ2-5; maybe TRBD1 (5 bases). CDR3 length: 16 amino acids. CDR1 SGHDT and CDR2 YYEEEE come from the germline V gene. Trimming removed 2 bases from V and 2 bases from J, with 16 bases in between. The CDR3 reads CASSLNSGHRQETQYF. The CDR3 DNA reads TGTGCCAGCAGCTTAAATTCAGGACACCGACAAGAGACCCAGTACTTC.

This clone has a single count. This chain connects TRBV18 to TRBJ2-5, with 12 bases fitting TRBD2. Trimming removed 1 base from V and 2 bases from J; junction bases left unmatched: 5. Germline loops: CDR1 KGHSH, CDR2 LQKENI. CDR3 length: 17 amino acids. The CDR3 coding sequence is TGTGCCAGCTCACCACGTCGTCTAGCGGGGGGGCAAGAGACCCAGTACTTC. Amino acids: CASSPRRLAGGQETQYF.

This chain connects TRBV6-5 to TRBJ2-7; D might be TRBD1 (6 bases). The germline CDR1 and CDR2 sequences are MNHEY and SVGAGI. The CDR3 is made up of 15 amino acids. V lost 0 bases and J lost 2, with 11 bases in between. The CDR3 DNA reads as TGTGCCAGCAGTTACTCGACAGGAGGAACCTACGAGCAGTACTTC. Translating gives CASSYSTGGTYEQYF.

The chain carries TRBV7-9 and TRBJ1-2; maybe TRBD1 (6 bases). Trimming took off 1 base at V and 6 bases at J, with 12 bases between the two ends. From germline, CDR1 is SEHNR and CDR2 FQNEAQ (reference sequence). The CDR3 covers 14 residues. The CDR3: CASSLDRAGDGYTF. The CDR3 region has the DNA TGTGCCAGCAGCTTAGACCGGGCAGGGGATGGCTACACCTTC.

The chain links TRBV18 to TRBJ1-4, with TRBD1 matching 8 bases. V lost 4 bases and J lost 5; bases outside the gene matches: 6. Per the germline V gene, CDR1 is KGHSH and CDR2 is LQKENI. The CDR3 has 15 residues. The CDR3 bases are TGTGCCAGCTCACACGGACAGGGCTGGAATGAAAAACTGTTTTTT. It is translated as CASSHGQGWNEKLFF.

The sample holds one count of this clone. The V and J genes are TRBV28 and TRBJ1-2; possibly TRBD1 for D (6 bases). V gave up 3 bases and J gave up 6 bases, with 14 bases separating them. This CDR3 spans 14 amino acids. Germline V gene data show CDR1 as MDHEN and CDR2 as SYDVKM. CDR3 in amino acids: CASSLGRGGDGYTF. CDR3 nucleotide sequence: TGTGCCAGCAGTTTGGGTCGAGGGGGGGATGGCTACACCTTC.

The chain couples TRBV6-1 to TRBJ2-2; D remains unclear. The germline V and J ends were trimmed by 7 bases and 4 bases, with 16 bases remaining between them. This CDR3 spans 15 amino acids. CDR1 is MNHNS, CDR2 SASEGT, per germline. This chain's CDR3 is CASMMGRSGTGELFF. CDR3 nucleotides: TGTGCCAGCATGATGGGAAGGTCGGGCACCGGGGAGCTGTTTTTT.

This rearrangement joins TRBV18 to TRBJ2-7; no clear D gene. In germline, CDR1 is KGHSH, CDR2 LQKENI. The V gene lost 2 bases and the J gene lost 0 bases, with 8 bases spanning the gap. The CDR3 has 14 residues. The CDR3 DNA sequence: TGTGCCAGCTCACCAGATAGGAGCTCCTACGAGCAGTACTTC. Residues: CASSPDRSSYEQYF.

J is TRBJ2-6 and V is TRBV21-1; the D segment call TRBD1 is taken from the table without a DNA check. TRBV21-1 is classified as a pseudogene. CDR3 length: 13 amino acids. Here the CDR3 DNA reads TGTGCCAGTTCAGGGTTAGAGGCCAACGTCCTGACTTTC. Translated: CASSGLEANVLTF.

This clone was seen just once. The rearrangement joins TRBV14 to TRBJ2-1; TRBD2 matches 7 bases. This CDR3 contains 17 residues. The V gene's germline CDR1 is SGHDN and CDR2 FVKESK. The V gene end was trimmed by 0 bases and the J gene end by 0 bases; junction bases not matched to a gene: 5. Here the CDR3 DNA reads TGTGCCAGCAGCCAAGATTTTTGGGACTACTCCTACAATGAGCAGTTCTTC. Amino acids: CASSQDFWDYSYNEQFF.

This chain links TRBV2 with TRBJ2-7, with TRBD1 matching 9 bases. With 6 bases clipped from V and 3 bases from J, the junction kept 3 bases outside the gene matches. The CDR3 sequence is 13 residues long. Per germline, CDR1 SNHLY and CDR2 FYNNEI. Written as DNA, the CDR3 is TGTGCCAGCAGCCGGGACAGGGACTACGAGCAGTACTTC. It yields the protein CASSRDRDYEQYF.

This chain connects TRBV7-2 to TRBJ2-1; D unclear. The ends were cut back, 1 base at V and 2 bases at J, with 9 bases in the middle. CDR3 size: 15 residues. Germline V gene sequence: CDR1 SGHTA, CDR2 FQGNSA. The CDR3 is CASSLGPAPYNEQFF. The CDR3 DNA reads as TGTGCCAGCAGCTTAGGGCCAGCACCCTACAATGAGCAGTTCTTC. Complete variable domain (other parts from reference TRBV7-2 and TRBJ2-1): GAGVSQSPSNKVTEKGKDVELRCDPISGHTALYWYRQSLGQGLEFLIYFQGNSAPDKSGLPSDRFSAERTGGSVSTLTIQRTQQEDSAVYLCASSLGPAPYNEQFFGPGTRLTVL.

V usage is TRBV4-1 and J usage is TRBJ2-1, with 7 bases lining up with TRBD2. The CDR3 extends over 15 amino acids. From germline, CDR1 is MGHRA and CDR2 YSYEKL. Losses at the gene ends were 2 bases for V and 10 bases for J; bases not matched to a gene: 11. The CDR3 DNA reads TGCGCCAGCAGCCAAAGCGGGGACCCCAGGAGGGAGCAGTTCTTC. Translation: CASSQSGDPRREQFF.

In this sample, this clone turned up once. The chain joins TRBV5-1 to TRBJ2-5; D might be TRBD1 or TRBD2, each matching 5 bases. Germline CDR1 reads SGHRS; CDR2 reads YFSETQ. Deletions cut 0 bases from V and 1 base from J, with 10 bases between. This CDR3 comprises 15 residues. CDR3 sequence: CASSLGVGVQETQYF. In DNA, the CDR3 is TGCGCCAGCAGCTTGGGAGTGGGGGTCCAAGAGACCCAGTACTTC.

The chain links TRBV10-3 to TRBJ2-5, with 9 positions matching TRBD1. Germline values: CDR1 ENHRY, CDR2 SYGVKD. V was clipped by 5 bases and J by 3 bases; unmatched bases: 4. The CDR3 loop spans 14 amino acids. The CDR3, as DNA: TGTGCCATCAGTACCGGGACAGGGAAAGAGACCCAGTACTTC. Amino acid sequence: CAISTGTGKETQYF.

The chain combines TRBV30 with TRBJ2-5, with TRBD2 matching 10 bases. Germline V CDR1 and CDR2: GTSNPN, SVGIG (reference sequence). The CDR3 loop spans 15 amino acids. V dropped 5 bases and J dropped 6; count of bases not matched to a gene: 12. This CDR3 is CAWVGLAGVGKTQYF. DNA for the CDR3: TGTGCCTGGGTGGGGCTAGCGGGAGTTGGAAAGACCCAGTACTTC.